A single sample gave rise to the 2 T cell receptor beta chains below, sequenced in a study of T cell repertoires in cytomegalovirus infection. A single record per CDR3 protein comes from TCRdb applying MiXCR to the reads. The top ten hold roughly an eighth of the sample, which has about 450,000 distinct CDR3 sequences, 30% to 40% seen once. Sequencing was carried out using PBMCs. The origin of the receptors is a human donor in good health (CMV status not recorded). Some clones in this sample may be carry-over from other donors' samples.

V usage is TRBV7-9 and J usage is TRBJ1-1; 8 bases align to TRBD1. The CDR3 consists of 15 residues. V shed 3 bases, J shed 4 bases, and the junction held 7 bases outside the gene matches. The germline gives CDR1 SEHNR, CDR2 FQNEAQ (reference sequence). DNA of the CDR3: TGTGCCAGCAGCTTCCGTCGACAGGGGAGCACTGAAGCTTTCTTT. It encodes CASSFRRQGSTEAFF.

Comment on this clonotype: One end of the junction varies from germline; a read error may be responsible. This chain joins TRBV9 and TRBJ1-6; no reliable D call. The CDR3 is made up of 12 amino acids. CDR1 and CDR2 from the germline V gene are SGDLS and YYNGEE. CDR3 DNA: TGTGCCAGCAGCGTGAGCGTTCGGCGTCCCGTCTTT. Protein product: CASSVSVRRPVF.